This TCR beta chain was recovered during a study of blood T cell repertoires in COVID-19. Study at large: Nucleic acid was either cDNA or gDNA, and it came from T cells, B-cell-depleted T cells, or PBMCs.

The germline V and J ends were trimmed by 6 bases and 7 bases, with 16 bases remaining between them. The germline V gene has CDR1 LNHDA and CDR2 SQIVND (reference sequence). This CDR3 is 14 amino acids long. Original analysis: The authors estimated nucleated cell counts from reference gene primer amplification. The table came from immunoSEQ multiplex PCR; TCRdb's copy has only in-frame clones and leaves some out. V, J and clone size reflect that table, while D and trimming were determined from the DNA. The profile covers around 220,000 clones, with around nine tenths appearing a single time and 2% to 2.5% taken by the ten largest.

The chain has TRBV19 and TRBJ1-5; tentatively, D is TRBD1 (5 bases). Sequenced sample: peripheral blood. The receptor comes from a woman aged 40 to 50 who had recovered from COVID-19. The CDR3 loop is CASSRDRLGQPQHF. CDR3 in DNA: TGTGCCAGTAGCAGGGATCGGCTGGGGCAGCCCCAGCATTTT. Looking up the rest from reference TRBV19 and TRBJ1-5 gives the full variable domain: DGGITQSPKYLFRKEGQNVTLSCEQNLNHDAMYWYRQDPGQGLRLIYYSQIVNDFQKGDIAEGYSVSREKKESFPLTVTSAQKNPTAFYLCASSRDRLGQPQHFGDGTRLSIL.